The TCR beta chain described here comes from a study of T cells in narcolepsy. Study outcomes and limitations: Autoreactive HCRT-specific and TRIB2-specific clonotypes were marked in same-patient CSF-versus-blood CD4+ comparisons. Autoreactive clonotypes reportedly recurred in blood of same and different patients, not controls.

The length of the CDR3 is 17 residues. Germline CDR1 SGHNT, CDR2 YENEEA. Trimming cost V 0 bases and J 0 bases; bases outside gene matches: 4. Assay used: immunoSEQ multiplex PCR; TCRdb lists only in-frame clones, some missing. Of about 40,000 clones listed, about nine tenths are singletons. Note on this clone: As yet, its antigen is unknown.

The sequence derives from a human donor with narcolepsy. Sequenced input: CD45RA- memory CD4+ T cells from PBMCs. This sequence joins TRBV11-3 and TRBJ2-5; 10 bases match TRBD2. This CDR3 reads CASSLDPAGGYQETQYF. DNA for the CDR3: TGTGCCAGCAGCTTAGACCCAGCGGGGGGGTACCAAGAGACCCAGTACTTC.